The rows below give T cell receptor beta chains drawn from one sample of a study of response to subunit inactivated influenza vaccine. MiXCR, run by TCRdb on the RT-PCR reads, gives a single entry per CDR3 protein. The sample holds roughly 670,000 distinct CDR3 sequences, approximately 14% seen once. Material: PBMCs from blood, obtained less than 15 days before vaccination. The receptor set was obtained from a man in his fifties or sixties who received an inactivated influenza vaccine. CDR3s include the opening cysteine and the closing phenylalanine or tryptophan. A D gene is named only where the DNA matches it firmly. Clone size is given for some rows only: seen once, a few or many times, or a class if the clone is expanded.

v_call: TRBV27
clone_size: -
d_call: -
j_call: TRBJ2-7
cdr3_aa: CASSLSVGIGYEQYF
cdr3_nt: TGTGCCAGCAGTTTATCGGTGGGGATAGGCTACGAGCAGTACTTC

v_call: TRBV5-1
clone_size: few
d_call: TRBD2
j_call: TRBJ2-7
cdr3_aa: CASRRDSGRINEQYF
cdr3_nt: TGCGCCAGCAGGAGGGATAGCGGGAGGATTAACGAGCAGTACTTC

v_call: TRBV20-1
clone_size: -
d_call: TRBD2
j_call: TRBJ2-5
cdr3_aa: CSGRRRLGTRAWETQYF
cdr3_nt: TGCAGTGGCCGAAGGCGACTGGGGACTAGAGCTTGGGAGACCCAGTACTTC

v_call: TRBV6-1
clone_size: -
d_call: -
j_call: TRBJ2-3
cdr3_aa: CASSEYGSGRTDTQYF
cdr3_nt: TGTGCCAGCAGTGAATATGGTAGCGGCCGCACAGATACGCAGTATTTT

v_call: TRBV5-6
clone_size: few
d_call: TRBD2
j_call: TRBJ2-1
cdr3_aa: CASSTLGTSGSSYNEQFF
cdr3_nt: TGTGCCAGCAGTACCTTAGGGACTAGCGGGAGCTCCTACAATGAGCAGTTCTTC

v_call: TRBV20-1
clone_size: -
d_call: TRBD2
j_call: TRBJ2-1
cdr3_aa: CSARGRTSGRAEQFF
cdr3_nt: TGCAGTGCTAGAGGTCGGACTAGCGGGAGGGCTGAGCAGTTCTTC

v_call: TRBV29-1
clone_size: -
d_call: -
j_call: TRBJ1-2
cdr3_aa: CSVDRGRSNYGYTF
cdr3_nt: TGCAGCGTTGATCGGGGCAGATCTAACTATGGCTACACCTTC

v_call: TRBV6-5
clone_size: few
d_call: -
j_call: TRBJ1-6
cdr3_aa: CASSFTFESGNSPLHF
cdr3_nt: TGTGCCAGCAGTTTCACTTTCGAGAGTGGTAATTCACCCCTCCACTTT

v_call: TRBV5-5
clone_size: -
d_call: -
j_call: TRBJ2-5
cdr3_aa: CASSLHRQSQETQYF
cdr3_nt: TGTGCCAGCAGCCTCCATCGACAGAGCCAAGAGACCCAGTACTTC

v_call: TRBV12-3/TRBV12-4
clone_size: -
d_call: -
j_call: TRBJ1-1
cdr3_aa: CASSRGGSTEAFF
cdr3_nt: TGTGCCAGCAGCCGGGGGGGGAGCACTGAAGCTTTCTTT

v_call: TRBV29-1
clone_size: few
d_call: -
j_call: TRBJ2-3
cdr3_aa: CSVTPGGRGDTQYF
cdr3_nt: TGCAGCGTCACCCCTGGGGGGCGCGGAGATACGCAGTATTTT

v_call: TRBV5-1
clone_size: few
d_call: -
j_call: TRBJ1-1
cdr3_aa: CASSPQTGSNTEAFF
cdr3_nt: TGCGCCAGCAGCCCTCAGACAGGCTCGAACACTGAAGCTTTCTTT

v_call: TRBV10-3
clone_size: few
d_call: -
j_call: TRBJ2-2
cdr3_aa: CAITPTSTGELFF
cdr3_nt: TGTGCCATCACCCCAACAAGCACCGGGGAGCTGTTTTTT

v_call: TRBV11-1
clone_size: -
d_call: -
j_call: TRBJ2-3
cdr3_aa: CASSPTTPGRGKDTQYF
cdr3_nt: TGTGCCAGCAGCCCAACCACTCCGGGACGAGGGAAAGATACGCAGTATTTT

v_call: TRBV20-1
clone_size: -
d_call: TRBD2
j_call: TRBJ2-1
cdr3_aa: CSASPASGAYNEQFF
cdr3_nt: TGCAGTGCTTCGCCGGCTAGCGGGGCCTACAATGAGCAGTTCTTC

v_call: TRBV12-3/TRBV12-4
clone_size: many
d_call: -
j_call: TRBJ1-2
cdr3_aa: CASSPDLGGYTF
cdr3_nt: TGTGCCAGCAGTCCGGACTTGGGGGGCTACACCTTC

v_call: TRBV7-2
clone_size: few
d_call: -
j_call: TRBJ2-7
cdr3_aa: CASSLPGQEQYF
cdr3_nt: TGTGCCAGCAGCTTACCTGGACAGGAGCAGTACTTC

v_call: TRBV15
clone_size: many
d_call: -
j_call: TRBJ2-1
cdr3_aa: CATSRDPRVGDEQFF
cdr3_nt: TGTGCCACCAGCAGAGATCCCCGGGTTGGCGATGAGCAGTTCTTC

v_call: TRBV4-2
clone_size: few
d_call: TRBD2
j_call: TRBJ2-4
cdr3_aa: CASSQDRSSGRAETKNIQYF
cdr3_nt: TGTGCCAGCAGCCAAGATCGGAGTAGCGGGAGGGCCGAGACCAAAAACATTCAGTACTTC

v_call: TRBV6-1
clone_size: few
d_call: TRBD1
j_call: TRBJ2-7
cdr3_aa: CASGSGQGKYEQYF
cdr3_nt: TGTGCCAGCGGATCGGGACAGGGGAAGTACGAGCAGTACTTC

v_call: TRBV6-1
clone_size: many
d_call: -
j_call: TRBJ1-1
cdr3_aa: CASSRRGGTEAFF
cdr3_nt: TGTGCCAGCAGCCGTCGAGGGGGGACTGAAGCTTTCTTT

v_call: TRBV6-1
clone_size: once
d_call: -
j_call: TRBJ2-1
cdr3_aa: CASSHRAAGPYNEQFF
cdr3_nt: TGTGCCAGCAGCCACCGGGCGGCGGGCCCCTACAATGAGCAGTTCTTC

v_call: TRBV6-1
clone_size: few
d_call: TRBD1
j_call: TRBJ2-5
cdr3_aa: CASSPRDRGLAETQYF
cdr3_nt: TGTGCCAGCAGTCCCCGGGACAGGGGGCTGGCGGAGACCCAGTACTTC

v_call: TRBV7-8
clone_size: many
d_call: -
j_call: TRBJ1-5
cdr3_aa: CASSPQSRGQPQHF
cdr3_nt: TGTGCCAGCAGCCCGCAGTCAAGAGGACAGCCCCAGCATTTT

v_call: TRBV20-1
clone_size: -
d_call: -
j_call: TRBJ2-4
cdr3_aa: CSASKPELAKNIQYF
cdr3_nt: TGCAGTGCTAGTAAACCGGAACTAGCCAAAAACATTCAGTACTTC

v_call: TRBV10-3
clone_size: -
d_call: -
j_call: TRBJ2-2
cdr3_aa: CAISTGGTDGTGELFF
cdr3_nt: TGTGCCATCAGCACAGGCGGGACAGATGGCACCGGGGAGCTGTTTTTT

v_call: TRBV3-1
clone_size: -
d_call: TRBD2
j_call: TRBJ2-1
cdr3_aa: CASSQAGTSGSGEQFF
cdr3_nt: TGTGCCAGCAGCCAAGCCGGGACTAGCGGTTCAGGTGAGCAGTTCTTC

v_call: TRBV6-1
clone_size: -
d_call: TRBD2
j_call: TRBJ2-3
cdr3_aa: CASSGRTSSRVDTQYF
cdr3_nt: TGTGCCAGCAGTGGCAGGACTAGCAGCCGTGTGGATACGCAGTATTTT

v_call: TRBV28
clone_size: -
d_call: TRBD1
j_call: TRBJ1-2
cdr3_aa: CASSLAQGKGYTF
cdr3_nt: TGTGCCAGCAGTCTCGCACAGGGGAAGGGCTACACCTTC

v_call: TRBV20-1
clone_size: many
d_call: -
j_call: TRBJ2-3
cdr3_aa: CSAILQRTDTQYF
cdr3_nt: TGCAGTGCTATACTTCAACGCACAGATACGCAGTATTTT

v_call: TRBV2
clone_size: -
d_call: TRBD1
j_call: TRBJ2-1
cdr3_aa: CASRSGQGAYNEQFF
cdr3_nt: TGTGCCAGCAGGTCAGGACAGGGGGCATACAATGAGCAGTTCTTC

v_call: TRBV5-1
clone_size: many
d_call: -
j_call: TRBJ2-7
cdr3_aa: CASSSTTDSYEQYF
cdr3_nt: TGCGCCAGCAGCTCGACGACAGACTCCTACGAGCAGTACTTC

v_call: TRBV4-2
clone_size: -
d_call: -
j_call: TRBJ2-5
cdr3_aa: CASSQGRGGQETQYF
cdr3_nt: TGTGCCAGCAGCCAAGGGAGAGGGGGCCAAGAGACCCAGTACTTC

v_call: TRBV5-6
clone_size: many
d_call: TRBD2
j_call: TRBJ2-3
cdr3_aa: CASSNWDYGDTQYF
cdr3_nt: TGTGCCAGCAGCAACTGGGACTATGGGGATACGCAGTATTTT

v_call: TRBV9
clone_size: -
d_call: -
j_call: TRBJ2-6
cdr3_aa: CASSVVGANVLTF
cdr3_nt: TGTGCCAGCAGCGTAGTCGGGGCCAACGTCCTGACTTTC

v_call: TRBV11-3
clone_size: -
d_call: TRBD1
j_call: TRBJ1-6
cdr3_aa: CASNPGGSPLHF
cdr3_nt: TGTGCCAGCAACCCAGGGGGTTCACCCCTCCACTTT

v_call: TRBV4-2
clone_size: -
d_call: -
j_call: TRBJ1-5
cdr3_aa: CASSQRQYSNQPQHF
cdr3_nt: TGTGCCAGCAGCCAACGGCAGTATAGCAATCAGCCCCAGCATTTT

v_call: TRBV5-1
clone_size: -
d_call: TRBD2
j_call: TRBJ2-3
cdr3_aa: CASRPRFASGALSTDTQYF
cdr3_nt: TGCGCCAGCAGGCCGAGGTTCGCTAGCGGGGCCCTAAGCACAGATACGCAGTATTTT

v_call: TRBV6-1
clone_size: -
d_call: TRBD1
j_call: TRBJ1-1
cdr3_aa: CASIPNKSGQRTLNTEAFF
cdr3_nt: TGTGCCAGCATTCCCAACAAATCGGGACAGAGAACACTGAACACTGAAGCTTTCTTT

v_call: TRBV5-1
clone_size: few
d_call: -
j_call: TRBJ2-7
cdr3_aa: CASSLWAGPADEQYF
cdr3_nt: TGCGCCAGCAGCTTGTGGGCAGGTCCCGCGGACGAGCAGTACTTC

v_call: TRBV6-6
clone_size: -
d_call: -
j_call: TRBJ2-7
cdr3_aa: CASSSVAEQYF
cdr3_nt: TGTGCCAGCAGTTCGGTCGCCGAGCAGTACTTC

v_call: TRBV11-3
clone_size: -
d_call: TRBD1
j_call: TRBJ2-1
cdr3_aa: CASSPQGGTYNEQFF
cdr3_nt: TGTGCCAGCAGCCCACAGGGGGGCACCTACAATGAGCAGTTCTTC

v_call: TRBV20-1
clone_size: few
d_call: -
j_call: TRBJ1-1
cdr3_aa: CSARVWPQNTEAFF
cdr3_nt: TGCAGTGCTAGAGTATGGCCCCAGAACACTGAAGCTTTCTTT

v_call: TRBV15
clone_size: few
d_call: TRBD1
j_call: TRBJ1-1
cdr3_aa: CATSRGGQGGTEAFF
cdr3_nt: TGTGCCACCAGCAGAGGAGGACAGGGGGGAACTGAAGCTTTCTTT

v_call: TRBV9
clone_size: few
d_call: TRBD2
j_call: TRBJ2-3
cdr3_aa: CASSVVNSGKGDTQYF
cdr3_nt: TGTGCCAGCAGCGTAGTGAATAGCGGGAAGGGAGATACGCAGTATTTT

v_call: TRBV3-1
clone_size: few
d_call: -
j_call: TRBJ2-7
cdr3_aa: CASSRRGSLNHYEQYF
cdr3_nt: TGTGCCAGCAGCCGACGGGGGAGCTTGAATCACTACGAGCAGTACTTC

v_call: TRBV4-2
clone_size: -
d_call: -
j_call: TRBJ2-7
cdr3_aa: CASSQVSSRDIYEHYF
cdr3_nt: TGTGCCAGCAGCCAAGTTAGCTCCCGGGACATCTACGAGCATTACTTC

v_call: TRBV7-8
clone_size: many
d_call: TRBD1
j_call: TRBJ1-1
cdr3_aa: CASGTGRNTEAFF
cdr3_nt: TGTGCCAGCGGGACAGGGAGGAACACTGAAGCTTTCTTT

v_call: TRBV18
clone_size: few
d_call: TRBD2
j_call: TRBJ2-3
cdr3_aa: CASSPRLAVITDTQYF
cdr3_nt: TGTGCCAGCTCACCACGACTAGCGGTGATCACAGATACGCAGTATTTT